This T cell receptor (beta chain) was recorded in a study of immune heterogeneity within non-small cell lung tumors. Study at large: Classification of the tumors gave a few squamous cell carcinomas, about 10 non-squamous carcinomas and 1 not otherwise specified.

Points from the study as a whole: While identical dominant CDR3 beta clonotypes recurred across tumor sites within a patient, high-frequency clones unique to individual sites also appeared. Correlation analysis showed that local T-cell clonality was moderately but significantly associated with local tumor mutational burden (R about 0.35).

Bulk tumor genomic DNA was the template, and each sample received around 650 ng. The authors collected several far-apart biopsies from each primary tumor during surgery. Patients with untreated, newly diagnosed non-small cell lung cancer underwent curative surgery. Samples were obtained from newly diagnosed non-small cell lung cancer patients who were having surgery with curative intent. CDR3 size: 15 residues. With 0 bases removed from V and 3 bases from J, the gap between germline ends came to 13 bases. CDR1 and CDR2 from the germline V gene are SGHRS and YFSETQ. This clonotype was detected ten times or more. The antigen is not known. Multiplex PCR relied on 32 V and 13 J primers to amplify TCR beta CDR3. TCRdb fed the multiplex PCR reads into MiXCR, producing one record per CDR3 protein. This sample has about 22,000 distinct CDR3 sequences; about 25% occur once, and the top ten carry about 4%.

This chain connects TRBV5-1 to TRBJ2-7; D possibly corresponds to TRBD2 (6 bases). The source of this sequence is a man aged 40-49 years with non-small cell lung cancer. Sample: lung tumor tissue. CDR3 in amino acids: CASSLVGEAGYEQYF. Written as DNA, the CDR3 is TGCGCCAGCAGCTTGGTGGGGGAGGCCGGCTACGAGCAGTACTTC.